This entry lists 15 T cell receptor beta chains sequenced from one sample in a study of T cells after yellow fever vaccination. MiXCR, run by TCRdb on the 5' RACE reads, gives a single entry per CDR3 protein. The sample carries tens of thousands of distinct CDR3 sequences, 7.5% to 9% recorded once. Sequences were derived from CD8+ T cells sorted from PBMCs, sampled on the day of the yellow fever booster vaccination. The origin of the receptors is a man aged 25-45 years who received the YFV17D yellow fever vaccine.

The CDR3 nucleotides read TGTGCCAGCAGACAAACGATGGATGACACCGGGGAGCTGTTTTTT. Translated: CASRQTMDDTGELFF. The chain recombines TRBV6-2 or TRBV6-3 with TRBJ2-2; D gene unclear. CDR1 is MNHEY, CDR2 SVGEGT, per germline. Trimming left V 6 bases short and J 3 bases short, with 14 bases between. The CDR3 spans 15 residues.

The V and J genes are TRBV25-1 and TRBJ2-3; 10 nucleotides agree with TRBD2. This CDR3 is 16 amino acids long. The V gene's germline CDR1 is MGHDK and CDR2 SYGVNS. V shed 2 bases and J 3 bases; nucleotides not matched to a gene: 5. Here the CDR3 DNA reads TGTGCCAGCAGTGAACCAGGACTAGCGGCAACAGATACGCAGTATTTT. This gives the protein CASSEPGLAATDTQYF.

In its sample, this clonotype was seen many times. The chain joins TRBV7-9 to TRBJ2-7, with TRBD1 matching 8 bases. Per germline, CDR1 SEHNR and CDR2 FQNEAQ (reference sequence). V was clipped by 4 bases and J by 3 bases; unmatched bases: 11. The CDR3 contains 16 residues. CDR3 DNA sequence: TGTGCCAGCAGCTCAAACACAGGGGGACATTACTACGAGCAGTACTTC. This encodes CASSSNTGGHYYEQYF.

The V gene is TRBV20-1, the J gene TRBJ2-3, with 7 positions matching TRBD1. V shed 5 bases, J shed 2 bases, and the junction held 13 bases outside the gene matches. The CDR3 is made up of 16 amino acids. CDR1 DFQATT and CDR2 SNEGSKA come from the germline V gene (reference sequence). CDR3 bases: TGCAGTGCTGGCCCGGGGACAGACAAAGACACAGATACGCAGTATTTT. Its translation: CSAGPGTDKDTDTQYF.

This chain connects TRBV24-1 to TRBJ2-3; weak D call: TRBD2 (5 bases). V lost 2 bases and J 0 bases, leaving 11 bases between the germline ends. Per germline, CDR1 KGHDR and CDR2 SFDVKD. The CDR3 extends over 16 amino acids. The CDR3 nucleotides read TGTGCCACCAGTGATTCGGCCAGCGGAAGCACAGATACGCAGTATTTT. Translating it yields CATSDSASGSTDTQYF.

The chain recombines TRBV20-1 with TRBJ2-7; TRBD2 aligns across 12 bases. In germline, CDR1 is DFQATT, CDR2 SNEGSKA (reference sequence). The V and J ends lost 5 bases and 5 bases, in that order; junction bases with no gene match: 16. The CDR3 runs 17 residues. The CDR3, as DNA: TGCAGTGCTCCGAATGGGTTGACTAGCGGGAGATGGGACGAGCAGTACTTC. This translates into CSAPNGLTSGRWDEQYF.

This clonotype has only a few counts. The V and J genes are TRBV7-2 and TRBJ1-3; D is undetermined. CDR1 is SGHTA, CDR2 FQGNSA, per germline. V gave up 5 bases and J gave up 4 bases, with 6 bases separating them. The CDR3 extends over 12 amino acids. CDR3 in DNA: TGTGCCAGCAGCCCTGGAGGAAACACCATATATTTT. As protein: CASSPGGNTIYF.

This clonotype occurred many times. The J gene is TRBJ2-5, the V gene TRBV5-5; D is possibly TRBD1 (6 bases). This CDR3 is 14 amino acids long. Germline V gene lookup returns CDR1 SGHKS and CDR2 YYEKEE (reference sequence). With 4 bases removed from V and 0 bases from J, the gap between germline ends came to 10 bases. Here the CDR3 DNA reads TGTGCCAGCAGCCCGGGGACAAACCAAGAGACCCAGTACTTC. Translation gives CASSPGTNQETQYF. Supplemented by reference TRBV5-5 and TRBJ2-5, the full variable domain reads DAGVTQSPTHLIKTRGQQVTLRCSPISGHKSVSWYQQVLGQGPQFIFQYYEKEERGRGNFPDRFSARQFPNYSSELNVNALLLGDSALYLCASSPGTNQETQYFGPGTRLLVL.

This clonotype showed up just a few times. The chain joins TRBV11-2 to TRBJ2-1; D may match TRBD1 or TRBD2 (5 bases each). The CDR3 consists of 13 residues. The V gene's germline CDR1 is SGHAT and CDR2 FQNNGV. With 7 bases removed from V and 8 bases from J, the gap between germline ends came to 15 bases. The CDR3 DNA is TGTGCCAGCACCCGCCCCCTGGGGGATGAGCAGTTCTTC. Amino acids: CASTRPLGDEQFF.

The rearrangement links TRBV7-8 to TRBJ1-1; the D is unclear. V dropped 5 bases and J dropped 1 base, with 20 bases sitting between them. There are 17 residues in the CDR3. Germline values: CDR1 SGHVS, CDR2 FQNEAQ. The CDR3 DNA is TGTGCCAGCAGCGCCCGAGCTGGGATTTCCAAGAACACTGAAGCTTTCTTT. Protein product: CASSARAGISKNTEAFF.

This clonotype was seen more than once but under ten times. The chain has TRBV5-1 and TRBJ1-1; TRBD1 matches at 12 bases. This CDR3 has 18 amino acids. CDR1 and CDR2 (germline): SGHRS, YFSETQ. With 2 bases clipped from V and 0 bases from J, the junction kept 8 bases outside the gene matches. CDR3 sequence reads: CASSFPGQGARMNTEAFF. In DNA, the CDR3 is TGCGCCAGCAGCTTCCCGGGACAGGGGGCTCGGATGAACACTGAAGCTTTCTTT.

Notes on this clonotype: A much larger clone differs by one base, so this may be a read error. The chain joins TRBV27 to TRBJ2-1, with a possible D match to TRBD2 (5 bases). The CDR3 runs 14 residues. The germline V gene encodes CDR1 MNHEY and CDR2 SMNVEV (reference sequence). CDR3: CDSSFVTGYNEQFF. CDR3 DNA: TGTGACAGCAGTTTCGTGACGGGATACAATGAGCAGTTCTTC.

The sample holds many counts of this clonotype. The V gene is TRBV4-2, the J gene TRBJ2-7; D uncertain. Per germline, CDR1 LGHNA and CDR2 YNFKEQ. Trimming shortened V by 6 bases and J by 3 bases, and 9 bases separated the two germline ends. The CDR3 has 12 residues. The CDR3 DNA is TGTGCCAGCAGTGAAACAGTCTACGAGCAGTACTTC. It specifies CASSETVYEQYF.

This rearrangement joins TRBV12-3 or TRBV12-4 to TRBJ2-3; D is unresolved. Trimming pared 1 base from V and 4 bases from J, leaving 9 bases between. The CDR3 is 14 residues long. The CDR3 DNA reads TGTGCCAGCAGTTTAGGCGGTCCCCCAGATACGCAGTATTTT. Amino acid sequence: CASSLGGPPDTQYF.

The genes are TRBV7-2 and TRBJ2-7; TRBD2 matches at 9 bases. The trim removed 5 bases at V and 0 bases at J, leaving 2 bases unmatched. The CDR3 is 14 amino acids. Per the germline V gene, CDR1 is SGHTA and CDR2 is FQGNSA. In nucleotides, the CDR3 is TGTGCCAGCAGCCATAGCGGGAGCTCCTACGAGCAGTACTTC. Encoded protein: CASSHSGSSYEQYF. The variable domain in full, with the rest retrieved from reference TRBV7-2 and TRBJ2-7, is GAGVSQSPSNKVTEKGKDVELRCDPISGHTALYWYRQSLGQGLEFLIYFQGNSAPDKSGLPSDRFSAERTGGSVSTLTIQRTQQEDSAVYLCASSHSGSSYEQYFGPGTRLTVT.